What follows describes a single T cell receptor beta chain. This sample was taken from a study of blood T cell repertoires in COVID-19. About the research overall: Sites in the United States, Italy and Spain provided acute and convalescent COVID-19 samples. Nucleic acid was either cDNA or gDNA, and it came from T cells, B-cell-depleted T cells, or PBMCs.

Authors' analysis steps: Quantification of nucleated cells was approximated via reference gene primer amplification. Clones were read by immunoSEQ multiplex PCR, and TCRdb kept only the in-frame ones, dropping some. V and J calls and clone size are copied from that table; D and trimming were computed from the DNA. This table has about 250,000 clones, 70% to 90% appearing once. V lost 3 bases and J 1 base, leaving 10 bases between the germline ends. Per the germline V gene, CDR1 is SGHRS and CDR2 is YFSETQ. The CDR3 spans 14 residues. The chain employs TRBV5-1 and TRBJ1-1; D not certain. Sequences were obtained from peripheral blood. This clonotype originated in a man aged 18 to 29 with active or convalescent COVID-19. CDR3 bases: TGCGCCAGCAGCTACGGACTCCGGAACACTGAAGCTTTCTTT. Residues: CASSYGLRNTEAFF.